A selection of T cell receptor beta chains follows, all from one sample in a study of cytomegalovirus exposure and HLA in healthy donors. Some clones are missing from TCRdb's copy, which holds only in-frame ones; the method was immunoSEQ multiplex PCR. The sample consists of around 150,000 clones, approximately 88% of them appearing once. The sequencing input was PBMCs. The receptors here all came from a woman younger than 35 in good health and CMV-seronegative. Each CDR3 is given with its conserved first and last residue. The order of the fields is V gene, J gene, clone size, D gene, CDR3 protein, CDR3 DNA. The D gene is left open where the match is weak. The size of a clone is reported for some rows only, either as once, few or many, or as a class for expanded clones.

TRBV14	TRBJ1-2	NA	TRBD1	CASSPWFWTGPRGYTF	TGTGCCAGCAGCCCCTGGTTTTGGACAGGTCCTCGTGGCTACACCTTC
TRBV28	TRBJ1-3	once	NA	CASSLEILGGNTIYF	TGTGCCAGCAGTTTGGAGATTCTGGGTGGAAACACCATATATTTT
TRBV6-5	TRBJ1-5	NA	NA	CASSYRRSQPQHF	TGTGCCAGCAGTTACCGCCGGTCCCAGCCCCAGCATTTT
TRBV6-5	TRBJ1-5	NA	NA	CASSAGTPSNQPQHF	TGTGCCAGCAGTGCCGGGACACCCTCCAATCAGCCCCAGCATTTT
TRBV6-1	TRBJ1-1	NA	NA	CASSTGNRDGAFF	TGTGCCAGCAGTACGGGGAACCGCGATGGAGCTTTCTTT
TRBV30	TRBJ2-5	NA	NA	CAWSKTLRGETQYF	TGTGCCTGGAGCAAGACACTCAGAGGGGAGACCCAGTACTTC
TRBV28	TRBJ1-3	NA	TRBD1	CASSLYTGGSGNTIYF	TGTGCCAGCAGTTTATACACAGGGGGATCAGGAAACACCATATATTTT
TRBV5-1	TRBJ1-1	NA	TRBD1	CASSPTGTGGTEAFF	TGCGCCAGCAGCCCAACGGGGACAGGGGGCACTGAAGCTTTCTTT
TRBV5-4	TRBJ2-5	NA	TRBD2	CASSSGLAAVEEQYF	TGTGCCAGCAGCTCCGGACTAGCGGCAGTGGAGGAGCAGTACTTC
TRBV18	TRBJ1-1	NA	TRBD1	CASSQSRGDLATEAFF	TGTGCCAGCTCACAAAGCAGGGGGGATCTAGCCACTGAAGCTTTCTTT